These T cell receptor beta chains were read from a single sample in a study of blood T cell repertoires in COVID-19. Produced via immunoSEQ multiplex PCR; TCRdb's table is partial and in-frame only. The repertoire consists of 200,000 to 300,000 clones, with around four fifths occurring once and the leading ten covering about 4%. Sequencing was done on a sample of peripheral blood. The receptors stem from a man in his fifties with acute or convalescent COVID-19. Each CDR3 is given with its conserved first and last residue. The D gene is left open where the match is weak. Clone size is given for some rows only: seen once, a few or many times, or a class if the clone is expanded.

TRBJ2-7,TRBD2,-,TRBV18,TGTGCCAGCTCGCCAAACAGGGGCCGTAGCGGGAGCAACTACGAGCAGTACTTC,CASSPNRGRSGSNYEQYF
TRBJ1-3,-,-,TRBV19,TGTGCCAGTAGTATTATCCCGAACACCATATATTTT,CASSIIPNTIYF
TRBJ1-5,-,-,TRBV5-1,TGCGCCAGCAGCTTGGAGTTGCAGAAGCGGGTCGGCCATAGCAATCAGCCCCAGCATTTT,CASSLELQKRVGHSNQPQHF
TRBJ1-1,-,-,TRBV2,TGTGCCAGCAGTCCTACAGGGATTGGCATGAACACTGAAGCTTTCTTT,CASSPTGIGMNTEAFF
TRBJ1-2,TRBD1,-,TRBV30,TGTGCCTGGAGTGGGGACAGACGGGAAGCTAACTATGGCTACACCTTC,CAWSGDRREANYGYTF
TRBJ2-2,TRBD1,-,TRBV7-2,TGTGCCAGCAGCTTATTCGGGACAGGAGAGACCGGGGAGCTGTTTTTT,CASSLFGTGETGELFF
TRBJ2-2,TRBD1,-,TRBV5-1,TGCGCCAGCAGCTTGGAACAGGGGAGAACCGGGGAGCTGTTTTTT,CASSLEQGRTGELFF
TRBJ2-5,-,-,TRBV5-1,TGCGCCAGCAGCTTCAATATAGCGTCTCAAGAGACCCAGTACTTC,CASSFNIASQETQYF
TRBJ2-1,TRBD2,-,TRBV11-3,TGTGCCAGCAGCGCGGGACTAGCGGGGGGAGGTGAGCAGTTCTTC,CASSAGLAGGGEQFF
TRBJ1-1,-,-,TRBV19,TGTGCCAGTAGGGAGGGGATGTTACGGGGCACTGAAGCTTTCTTT,CASREGMLRGTEAFF
TRBJ2-4,-,-,TRBV11-2,TGTGCCAGCAGCTTCGCAGAAAACATTCAGTACTTC,CASSFAENIQYF
TRBJ1-2,TRBD1,-,TRBV28,TGTGCCAGCAGTCCAGGGACAGCAATTCGTTCCGCCTATGGCTACACCTTC,CASSPGTAIRSAYGYTF
TRBJ1-3,-,-,TRBV7-2,TGTGCCAGCAGCGCAGGCCACTCTGGAAACACCATATATTTT,CASSAGHSGNTIYF
TRBJ1-1,-,-,TRBV30,TGTGCCAGCGAAGTCGGACAACTGAACACTGAAGCTTTCTTT,CASEVGQLNTEAFF
TRBJ2-7,-,-,TRBV12-3/TRBV12-4,TGTGCCAGCAGCTTAGTTAGCTCCTACGAGCAGTACTTC,CASSLVSSYEQYF
TRBJ1-3,-,-,TRBV6-5,TGTGCCACTTACCGAGCCCAGGGGAACACCATATATTTT,CATYRAQGNTIYF
TRBJ1-2,TRBD1,few,TRBV19,TGTGCCAGTAGTGCCCCCCCGGGACAGGGGGCGAGCTATGGCTACACCTTC,CASSAPPGQGASYGYTF
TRBJ1-1,TRBD1,-,TRBV7-6,TGTGCCAGCAGCTTAGAGGACAGGATGAACACTGAAGCTTTCTTT,CASSLEDRMNTEAFF
TRBJ1-5,TRBD1,-,TRBV16,TGTGCCAGCAGCCAAACAGGGGATCAGCCCCAGCATTTT,CASSQTGDQPQHF
TRBJ2-7,-,-,TRBV27,TGTGCCAGCTCCCTCATGGGGGGAAACTACGAGCAGTACTTC,CASSLMGGNYEQYF
TRBJ2-2,-,-,TRBV24-1,TGTGCCACCAGCCCCCCGGGGTTCCCAACCGGGGAGCTGTTTTTT,CATSPPGFPTGELFF
TRBJ2-5,-,-,TRBV10-1,TGCGCCAGCAGTGACGAATTAGCCGGGACCCAGTACTTC,CASSDELAGTQYF
TRBJ2-1,TRBD2,few,TRBV24-1,TGTGCCACAGCGGGGACTAGCGGGAGGGCACAGGAGCAGTTCTTC,CATAGTSGRAQEQFF
TRBJ2-2,TRBD1,-,TRBV28,TGTGCCAGCAGACAACCGGGACAGGGGACCACCGGGGAGCTGTTTTTT,CASRQPGQGTTGELFF
TRBJ1-2,TRBD1,-,TRBV28,TGTGCCAGCAGTTTGGGGGGGACAGGGATTGGTGGCTACACCTTC,CASSLGGTGIGGYTF
TRBJ1-1,-,-,TRBV14,TGTGCCAGCAGCCAAAACAGGGACACTGAAGCTTTCTTT,CASSQNRDTEAFF
TRBJ2-3,-,-,TRBV19,TGTGCCAGTAGTATAGGGAGATTAGGAGGCACAGATACGCAGTATTTT,CASSIGRLGGTDTQYF
TRBJ1-5,TRBD1,-,TRBV27,TGTGCCAGCGGACAGGGTTTGGGGAAATTTTGGCATTTT,CASGQGLGKFWHF
TRBJ2-7,TRBD2,-,TRBV10-3,TGTGCCATCAGTGAGTCTAGCGGGAGATCCTACGAGCAGTACTTC,CAISESSGRSYEQYF
TRBJ2-1,TRBD2,once,TRBV13,TGTGCCAGCAGCCACCAGACTAGCGGGAGGGTGCTGTTCTTC,CASSHQTSGRVLFF
TRBJ1-3,-,-,TRBV7-2,TGTGCCAGCAGCGAAGACAGGCCAGGAGGAAACACCATATATTTT,CASSEDRPGGNTIYF
TRBJ2-7,-,few,TRBV5-8,TGTGCCAGCGGGCGGGGCGAGCAGTACTTC,CASGRGEQYF
TRBJ2-5,-,-,TRBV5-1,TGCGCCAGCAGCTTGGAACGGCCCGTGAGGGAGACCCAGTACTTC,CASSLERPVRETQYF
TRBJ2-7,-,-,TRBV18,TGTGCCAGCTCACCACCACTAGCCCAGCCCTACGAGCAGTACTTC,CASSPPLAQPYEQYF
TRBJ1-1,TRBD1,-,TRBV30,TGTGCCTGGGGGGCCGGGACAGGGCGGAACACTGAAGCTTTCTTT,CAWGAGTGRNTEAFF
TRBJ2-7,TRBD1,-,TRBV24-1,TGTGCCAACGGACAGGGTTACGAGCAGTACTTC,CANGQGYEQYF
TRBJ2-2,TRBD1,-,TRBV28,TGTGCCAGCAGTTCGGGACAGTCCGCCGGGGAGCTGTTTTTT,CASSSGQSAGELFF
TRBJ1-1,TRBD1,once,TRBV27,TGTGCCAGCGCCTCGACAGGGTACACTGAAGCTTTCTTT,CASASTGYTEAFF
TRBJ1-1,-,-,TRBV7-3,TGTGCCAGCAGCTTAACGGGGACACCGAACACTGAAGCTTTCTTT,CASSLTGTPNTEAFF
TRBJ2-7,TRBD1,-,TRBV27,TGTGCCAGCAGCCATACCGGGACAGGGGAATTTTTGGTCTACGAGCAGTACTTC,CASSHTGTGEFLVYEQYF
TRBJ2-5,-,-,TRBV7-3,TGTGCCAGCAGCTTAAGACAGCAAGAGACCCAGTACTTC,CASSLRQQETQYF
TRBJ1-3,TRBD1,once,TRBV3-1/TRBV3-2,TGTGCCAGCAGCCCGGGACAGACTGGAAACACCATATATTTT,CASSPGQTGNTIYF
TRBJ2-5,TRBD2,-,TRBV3-1/TRBV3-2,TGTGCCAGCAGCCCACACGGGTTCGGGGGGGCGGATGAGACCCAGTACTTC,CASSPHGFGGADETQYF
TRBJ1-2,-,-,TRBV6-4,TGTGCCAGCAGTGACACCGGACAGTCAGTCTACACCTTC,CASSDTGQSVYTF
TRBJ2-7,TRBD2,-,TRBV11-3,TGTGCCAGCAGCTTAGCCGGGACTAGGGGGTACGAGCAGTACTTC,CASSLAGTRGYEQYF
TRBJ1-4,TRBD1,-,TRBV5-4,TGTGCCAGCAGCGTCGGGACAGGTTCTGAAAAACTGTTTTTT,CASSVGTGSEKLFF
TRBJ2-3,TRBD2,-,TRBV7-3,TGTGCCAGCAGCCAAACGGGGGGATATACGCAGTATTTT,CASSQTGGYTQYF
TRBJ1-1,-,few,TRBV7-9,TGTGCCAGCAGTACAGGTGACACTGAAGCTTTCTTT,CASSTGDTEAFF
TRBJ1-5,TRBD1,-,TRBV7-2,TGTGCCAGCAGCCCGAGACAGGGGCCAAATCAGCCCCAGCATTTT,CASSPRQGPNQPQHF
TRBJ2-3,-,-,TRBV11-3,TGTGCCAGCAGCCACGGAGGGCTACACGGTGATACGCAGTATTTT,CASSHGGLHGDTQYF
TRBJ1-5,TRBD1,-,TRBV28,TGTGCCAGCAGTTCTACGGACAGGGGGCCGGGTCAGCCCCAGCATTTT,CASSSTDRGPGQPQHF
TRBJ2-5,-,-,TRBV7-3,TGTGCCAGCAGCTTAGGGCCCGTAGAGACCCAGTACTTC,CASSLGPVETQYF
TRBJ2-1,-,-,TRBV5-4,TGTGCCAGCAGCTTGGTGAGGCGGTCGAGATACAATGAGCAGTTCTTC,CASSLVRRSRYNEQFF
TRBJ2-1,-,-,TRBV2,TGTGCCAGCAGTGACGGTGCCTACAATGAGCAGTTCTTC,CASSDGAYNEQFF
TRBJ2-3,-,-,TRBV6-2/TRBV6-3,TGTGCCAGCAGCAGCGGTACGAACACAGATACGCAGTATTTT,CASSSGTNTDTQYF
TRBJ2-1,TRBD2,-,TRBV28,TGTGCCAGCAGCTCAGGGACTAGCGGATACAATGAGCAGTTCTTC,CASSSGTSGYNEQFF